This TCR beta chain came from a study of cytomegalovirus exposure and HLA in healthy donors. Study details: A previous analysis identified around 120 million unique TCR beta sequences derived from roughly 180 million T cells. Overall study results and limits: It emerged from a later analysis that several of the most significant clusters appeared to be linked to common viral pathogens. The authors later found TCR association rates varying by HLA locus, with DRB1 most and HLA-C fewest. The study labeled 150 or so TCR beta chains cytomegalovirus-associated.

It was with 60 Vbeta and 13 Jbeta primers that the PCR ran. Some clones are missing from TCRdb's copy, which holds only in-frame ones; the method was immunoSEQ multiplex PCR. The sample lists 110,000 to 150,000 clones, roughly 85% seen once, with 3% to 3.5% in the top ten. On this clone itself: No antigen is known for it.

Sample: PBMCs. The receptor comes from a male donor in good health and CMV-seronegative.

The CDR3 sequence: CASSHGTSQETQYF. The CDR3 region has the DNA TGTGCCAGCAGCCACGGGACTTCTCAAGAGACCCAGTACTTC. The chain employs TRBV4-2 and TRBJ2-5; possibly TRBD2 for D (6 bases). The length of the CDR3 is 14 residues. CDR1 LGHNA and CDR2 YNFKEQ come from the germline V gene. The V end was cut by 3 bases, the J end by 2 bases, with 10 bases between.